The sample holds a few counts of the clone carrying this TCR delta chain. The antigen is undetermined. This sample is part of a study of Vδ1+ human thymocytes. The template was reverse-transcribed extracted RNA. The CDR3 regions were amplified by multiplex PCR from V-gene primers to a constant-region primer. TCRdb re-analyzed the multiplex PCR reads via CATT. The sample contains approximately 19,000 delta-chain clones, 6.5% to 10% of which appear only once. Study findings and constraints: Despite high sort purity, about 19% of thymic T cell receptor delta sequences were Vdelta2. Highly polyclonal TRG and TRD repertoires with Gaussian CDR3 length distributions appeared in thymus.

V shed 3 bases, J shed 2 bases, and the junction held 19 bases outside the gene matches. Looked up from germline, CDR1 is TSWWSYY and CDR2 is QGS. The CDR3 extends over 21 amino acids. The sorted cells were CD3+ Vdelta1+ Vdelta2- thymocytes from alphabeta-depleted thymus. The source material was Vdelta1+ gamma-delta thymocytes from the thymus. Subset here: FACS-sorted CD3+ TCRalphabeta- TCRVdelta1+ TCRVdelta2- thymocytes. The source of this sequence is a child under two years old who had congenital heart surgery. The chain links TRDV1 to TRDJ1; 12 bases match TRDD3. CDR3 DNA: TGTGCTCTTGGGGAGCTCTCCTTCCTCCTGGGGGATACGCGAAGGACCGATAAACTCATCTTT. It is translated as CALGELSFLLGDTRRTDKLIF.